This note documents a single TCR beta chain sequence. Its antigen is as yet unknown. A multiplex PCR was run with 60 Vbeta primers and 13 Jbeta primers. Sequencing was performed with immunoSEQ multiplex PCR; in TCRdb, only in-frame clones are kept and a portion is missing. The repertoire holds approximately 190,000 clones, roughly 87% seen once, with around 1% in the top ten. The J segment lost 4 bases and the V segment lost 2 bases, leaving 8 bases of the junction unmatched. The CDR3 has 15 residues. Per the germline V gene, CDR1 is MGHDK and CDR2 is SYGVNS. This record belongs to a study of cytomegalovirus exposure and HLA in healthy donors. Study results and limitations: Most observed TCR sequences were rare, whereas some public TCRs were detected in many donors.

The receptor was isolated from a boy under 10 years old in good health and CMV-seronegative. The chain has TRBV25-1 and TRBJ2-7; TRBD1 matches 7 bases. The sequenced sample consisted of PBMCs. In DNA, the CDR3 is TGTGCCAGCAGTGAAGTGGGGGACAGCACGTACGAGCAGTACTTC. As protein: CASSEVGDSTYEQYF.